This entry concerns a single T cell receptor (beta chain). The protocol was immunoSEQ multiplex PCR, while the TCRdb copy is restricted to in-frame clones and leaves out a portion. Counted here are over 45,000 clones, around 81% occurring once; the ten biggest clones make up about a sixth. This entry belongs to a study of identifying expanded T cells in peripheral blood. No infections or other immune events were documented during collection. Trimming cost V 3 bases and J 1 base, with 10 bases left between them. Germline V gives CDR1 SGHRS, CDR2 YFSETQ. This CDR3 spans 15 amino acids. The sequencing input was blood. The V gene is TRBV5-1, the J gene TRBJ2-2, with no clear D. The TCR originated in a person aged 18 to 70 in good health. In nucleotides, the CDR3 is TGCGCCAGCAGCTCCGGGTCGTTGAACACCGGGGAGCTGTTTTTT. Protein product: CASSSGSLNTGELFF.